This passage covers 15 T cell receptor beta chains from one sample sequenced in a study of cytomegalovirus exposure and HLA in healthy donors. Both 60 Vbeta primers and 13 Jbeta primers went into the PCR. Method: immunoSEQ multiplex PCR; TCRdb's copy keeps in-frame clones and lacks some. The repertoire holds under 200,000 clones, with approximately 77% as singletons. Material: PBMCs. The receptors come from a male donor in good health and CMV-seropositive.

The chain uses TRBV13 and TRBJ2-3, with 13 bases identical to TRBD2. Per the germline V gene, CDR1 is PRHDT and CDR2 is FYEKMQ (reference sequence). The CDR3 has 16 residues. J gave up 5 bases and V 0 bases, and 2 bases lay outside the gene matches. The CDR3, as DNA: TGTGCCAGCAGCTTAGGGACTAGCGGGGGGTTAGATACGCAGTATTTT. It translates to CASSLGTSGGLDTQYF.

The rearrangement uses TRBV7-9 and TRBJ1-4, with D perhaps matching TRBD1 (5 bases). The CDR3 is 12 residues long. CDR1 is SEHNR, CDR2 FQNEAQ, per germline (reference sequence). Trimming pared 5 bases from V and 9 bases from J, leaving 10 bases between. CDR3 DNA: TGTGCCAGCAGCCCGGACAACCAAAAACTGTTTTTT. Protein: CASSPDNQKLFF.

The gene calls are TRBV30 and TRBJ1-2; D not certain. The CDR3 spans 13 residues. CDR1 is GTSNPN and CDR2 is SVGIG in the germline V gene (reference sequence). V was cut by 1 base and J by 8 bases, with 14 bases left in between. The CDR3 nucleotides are TGTGCCTGGAGTGACTTTTCGGTCGGGGGCTACACCTTC. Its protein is CAWSDFSVGGYTF.

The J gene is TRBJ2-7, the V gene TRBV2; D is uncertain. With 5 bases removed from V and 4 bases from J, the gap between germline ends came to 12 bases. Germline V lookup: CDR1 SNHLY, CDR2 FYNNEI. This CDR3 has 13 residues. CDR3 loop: CASSYPDKYEQYF. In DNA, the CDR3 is TGTGCCAGCAGTTACCCTGACAAATACGAGCAGTACTTC.

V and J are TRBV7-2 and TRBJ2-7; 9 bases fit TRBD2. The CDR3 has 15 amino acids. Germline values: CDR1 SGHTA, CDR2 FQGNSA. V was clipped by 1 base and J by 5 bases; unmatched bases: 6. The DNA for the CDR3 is TGTGCCAGCAGCTTAGTGGCGGGGGGGCCCCACGAGCAGTACTTC. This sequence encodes CASSLVAGGPHEQYF. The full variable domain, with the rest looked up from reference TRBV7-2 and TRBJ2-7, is GAGVSQSPSNKVTEKGKDVELRCDPISGHTALYWYRQSLGQGLEFLIYFQGNSAPDKSGLPSDRFSAERTGGSVSTLTIQRTQQEDSAVYLCASSLVAGGPHEQYFGPGTRLTVT.

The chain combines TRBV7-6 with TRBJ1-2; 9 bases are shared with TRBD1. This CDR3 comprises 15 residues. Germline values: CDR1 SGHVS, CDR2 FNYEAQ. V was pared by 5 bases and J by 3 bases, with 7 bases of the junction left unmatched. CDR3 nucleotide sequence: TGTGCCAGCAGCGCAAACAGGGGGCCGGACTATGGCTACACCTTC. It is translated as CASSANRGPDYGYTF.

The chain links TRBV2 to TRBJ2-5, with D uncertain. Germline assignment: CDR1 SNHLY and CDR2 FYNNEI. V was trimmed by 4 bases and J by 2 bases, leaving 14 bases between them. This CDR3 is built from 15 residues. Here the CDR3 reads CASSGATPMQETQYF. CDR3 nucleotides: TGTGCCAGCAGTGGAGCAACACCAATGCAAGAGACCCAGTACTTC.

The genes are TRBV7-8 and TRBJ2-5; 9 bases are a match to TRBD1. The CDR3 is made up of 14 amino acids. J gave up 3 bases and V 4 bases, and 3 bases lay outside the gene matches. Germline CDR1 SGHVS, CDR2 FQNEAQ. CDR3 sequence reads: CASSSDRGEETQYF. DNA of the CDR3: TGTGCCAGCAGCTCCGACAGGGGGGAAGAGACCCAGTACTTC.

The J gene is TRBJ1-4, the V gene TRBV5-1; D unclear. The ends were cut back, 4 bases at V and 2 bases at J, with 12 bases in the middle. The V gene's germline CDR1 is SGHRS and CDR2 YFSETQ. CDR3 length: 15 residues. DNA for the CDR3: TGCGCCAGCAGCACCTCAGGAGGGACTAATGAAAAACTGTTTTTT. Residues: CASSTSGGTNEKLFF. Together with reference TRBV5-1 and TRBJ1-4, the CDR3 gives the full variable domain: KAGVTQTPRYLIKTRGQQVTLSCSPISGHRSVSWYQQTPGQGLQFLFEYFSETQRNKGNFPGRFSGRQFSNSRSEMNVSTLELGDSALYLCASSTSGGTNEKLFFGSGTQLSVL.

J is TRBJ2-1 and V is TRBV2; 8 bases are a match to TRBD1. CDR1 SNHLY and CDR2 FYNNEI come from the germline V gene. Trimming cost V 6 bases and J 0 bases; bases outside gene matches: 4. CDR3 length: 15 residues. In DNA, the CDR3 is TGTGCCAGCAGGCGACAGGGGAGCTCCTACAATGAGCAGTTCTTC. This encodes CASRRQGSSYNEQFF.

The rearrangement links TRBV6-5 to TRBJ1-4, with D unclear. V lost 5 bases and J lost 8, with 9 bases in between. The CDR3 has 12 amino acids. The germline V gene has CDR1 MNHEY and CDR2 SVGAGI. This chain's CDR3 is CASSHGQEKLFF. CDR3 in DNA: TGTGCCAGCAGTCATGGCCAGGAAAAACTGTTTTTT.

CDR3 protein: CASTRLGGLNYGYTF. The CDR3 DNA follows: TGTGCCAGCACCCGATTGGGAGGGCTTAACTATGGCTACACCTTC. The J gene is TRBJ1-2, the V gene TRBV2, with D hard to call. From germline, CDR1 is SNHLY and CDR2 FYNNEI. The length of the CDR3 is 15 residues. The ends were cut back, 7 bases at V and 1 base at J, with 16 bases in the middle.

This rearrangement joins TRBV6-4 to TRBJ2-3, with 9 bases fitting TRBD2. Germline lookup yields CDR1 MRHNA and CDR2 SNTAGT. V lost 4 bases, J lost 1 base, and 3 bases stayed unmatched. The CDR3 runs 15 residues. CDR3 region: CASSGSSGGTDTQYF. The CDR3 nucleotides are TGTGCCAGCAGTGGATCTAGCGGGGGCACAGATACGCAGTATTTT.

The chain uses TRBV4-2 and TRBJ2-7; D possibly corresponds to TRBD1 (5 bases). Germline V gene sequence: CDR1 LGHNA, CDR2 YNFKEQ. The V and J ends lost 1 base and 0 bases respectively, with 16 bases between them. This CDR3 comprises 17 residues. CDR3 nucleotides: TGTGCCAGCAGCCAAGCGCCGTCGGGTGGGGCCTCCTACGAGCAGTACTTC. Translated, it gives CASSQAPSGGASYEQYF.

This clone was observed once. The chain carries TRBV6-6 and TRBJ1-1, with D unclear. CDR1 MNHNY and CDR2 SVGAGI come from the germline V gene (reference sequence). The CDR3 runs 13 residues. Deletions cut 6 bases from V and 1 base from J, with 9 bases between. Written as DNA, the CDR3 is TGTGCCAGCAGCCTCCTAGGGAACACTGAAGCTTTCTTT. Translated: CASSLLGNTEAFF.